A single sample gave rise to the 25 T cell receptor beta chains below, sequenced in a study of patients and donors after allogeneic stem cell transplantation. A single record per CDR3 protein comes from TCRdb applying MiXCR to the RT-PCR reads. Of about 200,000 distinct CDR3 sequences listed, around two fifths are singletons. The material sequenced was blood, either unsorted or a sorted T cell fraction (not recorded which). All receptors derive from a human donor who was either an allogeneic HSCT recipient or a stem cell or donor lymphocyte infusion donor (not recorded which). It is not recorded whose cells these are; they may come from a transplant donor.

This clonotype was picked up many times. The CDR3 nucleotides read TGTGCCAGCAGTTTCAGGGAAAAACTGTTTTTT. This codes for CASSFREKLFF. The chain carries TRBV12-3 or TRBV12-4 and TRBJ1-4; D call uncertain. V was clipped by 3 bases and J by 8 bases, with 4 bases between them. The CDR3 extends over 11 amino acids.

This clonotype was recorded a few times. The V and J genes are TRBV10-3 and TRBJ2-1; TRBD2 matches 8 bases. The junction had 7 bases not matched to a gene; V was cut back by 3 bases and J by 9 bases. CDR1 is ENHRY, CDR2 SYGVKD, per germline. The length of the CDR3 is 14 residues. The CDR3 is CAISEDATSGEQFF. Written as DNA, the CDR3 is TGTGCCATCAGTGAAGACGCTACTAGCGGTGAGCAGTTCTTC.

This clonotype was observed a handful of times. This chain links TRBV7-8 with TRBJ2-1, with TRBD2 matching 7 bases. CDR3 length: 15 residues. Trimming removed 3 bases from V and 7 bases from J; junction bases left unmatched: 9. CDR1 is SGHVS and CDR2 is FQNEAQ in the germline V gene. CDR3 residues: CASSFLGEGRNEQFF. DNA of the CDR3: TGTGCCAGCAGCTTTTTGGGGGAGGGCCGGAATGAGCAGTTCTTC.

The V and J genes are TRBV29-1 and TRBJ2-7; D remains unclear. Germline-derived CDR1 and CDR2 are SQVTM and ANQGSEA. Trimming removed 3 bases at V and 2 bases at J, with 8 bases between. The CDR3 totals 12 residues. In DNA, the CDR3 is TGCAGCGTTGAGTTAGACACCTACGAGCAGTACTTC. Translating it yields CSVELDTYEQYF.

The CDR3 loop reads CASSLETGGTEAFF. DNA of the CDR3: TGTGCCAGCAGCTTAGAGACGGGGGGCACTGAAGCTTTCTTT. The V and J genes are TRBV11-2 and TRBJ1-1, with D possibly being TRBD1 (5 bases). Germline values: CDR1 SGHAT, CDR2 FQNNGV. The CDR3 consists of 14 residues. V was trimmed by 0 bases and J by 4 bases, leaving 9 bases between them.

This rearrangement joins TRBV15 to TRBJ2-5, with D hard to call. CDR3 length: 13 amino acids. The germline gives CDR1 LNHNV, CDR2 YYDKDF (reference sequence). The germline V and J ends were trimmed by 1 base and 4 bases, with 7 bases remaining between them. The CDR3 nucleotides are TGTGCCACCAGCAGAGGAGGCGGAGAGACCCAGTACTTC. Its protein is CATSRGGGETQYF. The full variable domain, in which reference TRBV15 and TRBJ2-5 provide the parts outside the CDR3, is DAMVIQNPRYQVTQFGKPVTLSCSQTLNHNVMYWYQQKSSQAPKLLFHYYDKDFNNEADTPDNFQSRRPNTSFCFLDIRSPGLGDTAMYLCATSRGGGETQYFGPGTRLLVL.

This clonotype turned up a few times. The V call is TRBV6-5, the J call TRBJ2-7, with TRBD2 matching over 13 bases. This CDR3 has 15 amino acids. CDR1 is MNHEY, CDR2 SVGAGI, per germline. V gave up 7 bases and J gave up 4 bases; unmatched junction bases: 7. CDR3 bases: TGTGCCAGCACCCTCTGGACTAGCGGGAGTTACGAGCAGTACTTC. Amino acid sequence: CASTLWTSGSYEQYF.

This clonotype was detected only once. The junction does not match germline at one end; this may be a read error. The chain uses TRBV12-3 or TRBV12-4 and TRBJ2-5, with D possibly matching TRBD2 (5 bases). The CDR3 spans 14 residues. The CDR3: CASSWTDVQETQYF. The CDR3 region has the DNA TGTGCCAGCAGCTGGACTGATGTTCAAGAGACTCAGTACTTC.

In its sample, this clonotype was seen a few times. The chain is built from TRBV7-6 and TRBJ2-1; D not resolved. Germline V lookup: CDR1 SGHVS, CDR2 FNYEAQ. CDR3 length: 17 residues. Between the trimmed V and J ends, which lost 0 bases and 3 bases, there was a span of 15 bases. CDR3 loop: CASSLANFGHLYNEQFF. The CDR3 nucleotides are TGTGCCAGCAGCTTAGCTAATTTTGGCCATCTCTACAATGAGCAGTTCTTC.

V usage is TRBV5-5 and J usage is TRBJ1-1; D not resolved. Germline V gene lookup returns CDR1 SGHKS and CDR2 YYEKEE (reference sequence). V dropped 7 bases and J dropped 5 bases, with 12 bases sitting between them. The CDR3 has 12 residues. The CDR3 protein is CASGPVGTEAFF. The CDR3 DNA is TGTGCCAGCGGTCCGGTTGGAACTGAAGCTTTCTTT.

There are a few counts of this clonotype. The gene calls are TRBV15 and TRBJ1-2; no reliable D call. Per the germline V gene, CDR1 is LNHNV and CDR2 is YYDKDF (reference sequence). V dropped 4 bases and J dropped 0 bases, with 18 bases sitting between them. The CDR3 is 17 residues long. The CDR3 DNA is TGTGCCACCAGCACCTCCCGAAGCGATCTTACTAACTATGGCTACACCTTC. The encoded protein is CATSTSRSDLTNYGYTF.

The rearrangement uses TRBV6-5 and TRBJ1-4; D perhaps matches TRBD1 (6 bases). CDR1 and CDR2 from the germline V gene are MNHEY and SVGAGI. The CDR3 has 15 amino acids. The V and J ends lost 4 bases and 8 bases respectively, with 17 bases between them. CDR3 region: CASSSSGTGAEKLFF. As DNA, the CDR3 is TGTGCCAGCAGTTCCTCCGGGACGGGGGCAGAAAAACTGTTTTTT.

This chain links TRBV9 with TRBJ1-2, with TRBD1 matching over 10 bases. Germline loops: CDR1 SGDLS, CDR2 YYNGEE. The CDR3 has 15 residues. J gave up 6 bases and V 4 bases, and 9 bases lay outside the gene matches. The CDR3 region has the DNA TGTGCCAGCAGCTCCCCTTCCGGGACAGGGGATGGCTACACCTTC. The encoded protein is CASSSPSGTGDGYTF.

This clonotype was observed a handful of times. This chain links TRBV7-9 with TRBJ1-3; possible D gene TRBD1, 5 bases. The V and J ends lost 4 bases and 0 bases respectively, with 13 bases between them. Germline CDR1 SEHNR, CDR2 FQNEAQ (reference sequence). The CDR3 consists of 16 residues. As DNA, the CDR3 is TGTGCCAGCAGCTCACAACAGGCCAACTCTGGAAACACCATATATTTT. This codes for CASSSQQANSGNTIYF.

The CDR3 is CSVGQGWNTEAFF. Written as DNA, the CDR3 is TGCAGCGTCGGACAGGGTTGGAACACTGAAGCTTTCTTT. The V call is TRBV29-1, the J call TRBJ1-1; TRBD1 matches at 8 bases. Germline values: CDR1 SQVTM, CDR2 ANQGSEA. J was trimmed by 1 base and V by 6 bases; bases with no gene match: 4. This CDR3 has 13 amino acids. Full variable domain (outside the CDR3, taken from reference TRBV29-1 and TRBJ1-1): SAVISQKPSRDICQRGTSLTIQCQVDSQVTMMFWYRQQPGQSLTLIATANQGSEATYESGFVIDKFPISRPNLTFSTLTVSNMSPEDSSIYLCSVGQGWNTEAFFGQGTRLTVV.

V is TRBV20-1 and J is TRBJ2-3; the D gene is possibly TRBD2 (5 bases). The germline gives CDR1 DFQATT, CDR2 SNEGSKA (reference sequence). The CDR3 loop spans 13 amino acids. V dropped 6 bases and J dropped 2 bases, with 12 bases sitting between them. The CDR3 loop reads CSAGSGYTDTQYF. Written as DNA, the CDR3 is TGCAGTGCAGGCTCGGGGTACACAGATACGCAGTATTTT.

The CDR3, as DNA: TGTGCCAGCAGGGGGACAGTGGATACGCAGTATTTT. Protein: CASRGTVDTQYF. The genes are TRBV2 and TRBJ2-3; 7 bases match TRBD1. Germline CDR1 reads SNHLY; CDR2 reads FYNNEI. The CDR3 has 12 residues. Trimming at V came to 6 bases and at J to 6 bases, leaving 3 bases not matched to a gene.

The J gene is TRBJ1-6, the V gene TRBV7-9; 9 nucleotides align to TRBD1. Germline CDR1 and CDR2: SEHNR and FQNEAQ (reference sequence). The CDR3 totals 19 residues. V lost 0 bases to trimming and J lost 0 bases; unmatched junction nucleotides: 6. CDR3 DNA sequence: TGTGCCAGCAGCTTAGCCGGGACAGGGATAAGCTCCTATAATTCACCCCTCCACTTT. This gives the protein CASSLAGTGISSYNSPLHF.

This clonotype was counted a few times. The CDR3 DNA reads as TGTGCCACCAGCAGACAGGAGAACTCCTACGAGCAGTACTTC. Translating gives CATSRQENSYEQYF. This chain connects TRBV15 to TRBJ2-7; D unclear. This CDR3 is built from 14 residues. V was clipped by 2 bases and J by 0 bases, with 8 bases between them. Germline V gives CDR1 LNHNV, CDR2 YYDKDF (reference sequence).

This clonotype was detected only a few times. The CDR3 DNA reads as TGTGCCAGCAGCAGGGCCCTACTTAATGAAAAACTGTTTTTT. Protein: CASSRALLNEKLFF. The rearrangement links TRBV12-3 or TRBV12-4 to TRBJ1-4, with D possibly matching TRBD1 (5 bases). The V and J ends lost 6 bases and 4 bases respectively, with 12 bases between them. This CDR3 is built from 14 residues.

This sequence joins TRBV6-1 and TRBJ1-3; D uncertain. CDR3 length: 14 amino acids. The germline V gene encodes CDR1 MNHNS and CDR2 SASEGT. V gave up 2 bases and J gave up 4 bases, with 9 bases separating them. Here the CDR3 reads CASSERGYGNTIYF. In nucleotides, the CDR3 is TGTGCCAGCAGTGAACGGGGATACGGAAACACCATATATTTT.

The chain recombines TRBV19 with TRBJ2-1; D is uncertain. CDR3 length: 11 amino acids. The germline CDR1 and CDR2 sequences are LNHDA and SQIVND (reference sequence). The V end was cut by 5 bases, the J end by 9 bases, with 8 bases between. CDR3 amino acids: CASSQYGEQFF. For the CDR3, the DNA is TGTGCCAGTAGTCAATATGGTGAGCAGTTCTTC.

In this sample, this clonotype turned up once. CDR3 nucleotides: TGCAGCGACGTCCGGGGGTGGCAGGGCTACACCTTC. The encoded protein is CSDVRGWQGYTF. This chain uses TRBV29-1 with TRBJ1-2; weak D call: TRBD1 (5 bases). CDR1 and CDR2 (germline): SQVTM, ANQGSEA. This CDR3 has 12 residues. V lost 7 bases to trimming and J lost 8 bases, with 17 bases between them.

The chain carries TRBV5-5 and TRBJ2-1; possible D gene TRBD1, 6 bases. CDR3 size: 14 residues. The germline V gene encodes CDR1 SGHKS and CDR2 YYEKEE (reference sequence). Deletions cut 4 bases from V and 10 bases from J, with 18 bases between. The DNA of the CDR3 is TGTGCCAGCAGCCCTGTATACGGACAGCCCGAGCAGTTCTTC. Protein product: CASSPVYGQPEQFF.

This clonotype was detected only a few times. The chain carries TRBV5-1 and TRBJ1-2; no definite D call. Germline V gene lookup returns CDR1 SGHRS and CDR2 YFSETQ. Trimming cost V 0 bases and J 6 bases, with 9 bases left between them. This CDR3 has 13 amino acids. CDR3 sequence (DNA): TGCGCCAGCAGCTTGGGGGAGGTGAATGGCTACACCTTC. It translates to CASSLGEVNGYTF.